Listed below are T cell receptor beta chains from one sample, sequenced in a study of blood T cell repertoires in COVID-19. Sequenced by immunoSEQ multiplex PCR; TCRdb stores in-frame clones only, minus some. The profile shows 130,000 to 150,000 clones, roughly 90% of them singletons. Sequencing input: PBMCs or T cells enriched from blood (not recorded which). Every receptor here comes from a woman aged 40 to 50 who had been exposed to COVID-19. Both conserved end residues are part of each CDR3. A D gene is named only where the DNA matches it firmly. Clone sizes are given selectively: once, few, many, or a class where the clone is expanded.

v_gene	d_gene	j_gene	abundance	CDR3aa	CDR3nt
TRBV4-1	NA	TRBJ2-3	NA	CASSQVPGLDTQYF	TGCGCCAGCAGCCAAGTGCCAGGGTTGGATACGCAGTATTTT
TRBV20-1	NA	TRBJ1-1	NA	CSARANTEAFF	TGCAGTGCTAGGGCGAACACTGAAGCTTTCTTT
TRBV7-8	TRBD1	TRBJ1-5	many	CASSFSGGRSQPQHF	TGTGCCAGCAGCTTTTCAGGGGGACGAAGTCAGCCCCAGCATTTT
TRBV7-9	NA	TRBJ1-2	NA	CASSLAAAPGYTF	TGTGCCAGCAGCTTAGCGGCTGCTCCTGGCTACACCTTC
TRBV2	NA	TRBJ2-7	NA	CASRVLTYEQYF	TGTGCCAGCAGGGTTCTAACCTACGAGCAGTACTTC
TRBV2	TRBD2	TRBJ2-7	NA	CASSPLGSGSKGYEQYF	TGTGCCAGCAGTCCGCTGGGTAGCGGGAGTAAGGGCTACGAGCAGTACTTC
TRBV7-2	NA	TRBJ1-4	NA	CASSFGGAGNEKLFF	TGTGCCAGCAGCTTCGGGGGGGCGGGTAATGAAAAACTGTTTTTT
TRBV19	NA	TRBJ1-6	NA	CASSIAGGYNSPLHF	TGTGCCAGTAGTATAGCGGGGGGTTATAATTCACCCCTCCACTTT
TRBV5-1	NA	TRBJ2-2	NA	CASSAGQTNTGELFF	TGCGCCAGCAGCGCGGGACAGACGAACACCGGGGAGCTGTTTTTT
TRBV19	NA	TRBJ2-5	NA	CASSPGTPQETQYF	TGTGCCAGTAGTCCCGGGACTCCCCAAGAGACCCAGTACTTC
TRBV11-2	NA	TRBJ1-5	few	CASSLPGGPQHF	TGTGCCAGCAGCTTACCCGGTGGGCCCCAGCATTTT
TRBV2	TRBD1	TRBJ1-2	NA	CASSGGTGARANYGYTF	TGTGCCAGCAGTGGGGGGACAGGGGCGAGGGCTAACTATGGCTACACCTTC
TRBV5-5	TRBD1	TRBJ1-2	NA	CASSSEGQGVGYTF	TGTGCCAGCAGCTCCGAGGGACAGGGTGTGGGCTACACCTTC
TRBV4-3	TRBD1	TRBJ2-7	NA	CASSQEPGQGGYEQYF	TGCGCCAGCAGCCAAGAACCGGGACAGGGAGGCTACGAGCAGTACTTC
TRBV4-1	NA	TRBJ2-1	NA	CASSQEGDDYNEQFF	TGCGCCAGCAGCCAAGAAGGAGACGACTACAATGAGCAGTTCTTC
TRBV25-1	TRBD2	TRBJ2-7	NA	CASRASGRVPYEQYF	TGTGCCAGCAGGGCTAGCGGGAGAGTCCCCTACGAGCAGTACTTC
TRBV9	NA	TRBJ1-1	once	CASSARPFRGLSEAFF	TGTGCCAGCAGCGCTCGCCCCTTCCGGGGATTGTCTGAAGCTTTCTTT
TRBV7-2	TRBD1	TRBJ2-7	NA	CASSLTGTGAYEQYF	TGTGCCAGCAGCTTAACTGGGACAGGCGCCTACGAGCAGTACTTC
TRBV4-2	NA	TRBJ1-1	NA	CASSQGVNTEAFF	TGTGCCAGCAGCCAAGGCGTGAACACTGAAGCTTTCTTT
TRBV29-1	NA	TRBJ1-3	NA	CSVSSGNTIYF	TGCAGCGTGAGCTCTGGAAACACCATATATTTT
TRBV7-2	NA	TRBJ2-1	once	CASSSVALAEQFF	TGTGCCAGCAGCTCCGTGGCTCTAGCGGAGCAGTTCTTC
TRBV5-5	TRBD1	TRBJ2-7	NA	CASGGQGRLYEQYF	TGTGCCAGCGGCGGACAGGGCCGTCTTTACGAGCAGTACTTC
TRBV29-1	TRBD2	TRBJ2-1	few	CSASSGNEQFF	TGCAGCGCCTCTAGCGGCAATGAGCAGTTCTTC
TRBV19	TRBD2	TRBJ2-2	NA	CASSPRTSGITGELFF	TGTGCCAGTAGTCCAAGGACTAGCGGGATTACCGGGGAGCTGTTTTTT
TRBV5-4	TRBD1	TRBJ2-7	once	CASSLGTGGRYEQYF	TGTGCCAGCAGCCTTGGGACAGGGGGTCGGTACGAGCAGTACTTC
TRBV19	TRBD2	TRBJ2-5	NA	CASSPGSGDPKTQYF	TGTGCCAGTAGTCCCGGGAGCGGGGATCCGAAGACCCAGTACTTC